Here is one T cell receptor beta chain with its context. The target antigen is unknown. Germline CDR1 MNHEY, CDR2 SVGAGI. Trimming left V 9 bases short and J 2 bases short, with 14 bases between. CDR3 size: 13 residues. The data are from a study of OX40 agonist ivuxolimab in advanced cancers. Overall study context: Three patients, one with hepatocellular carcinoma and two with cutaneous melanoma, achieved partial responses. Study observations and caveats: The study observed clonal expansion of CD4+ and CD8+ blood T cells by week 6 at 0.1 to 3.0 mg/kg.

The assay was immunoSEQ multiplex PCR, and TCRdb's table has in-frame clones only and misses some. The table lists tens of thousands of clones, 84% of them singletons, with roughly 0.8% in the top ten. The V gene is TRBV6-5, the J gene TRBJ2-7; a possible D gene is TRBD2 (5 bases). The sample was CD4+ or CD8+ T cells sorted from blood, taken in a trial of the OX40 agonist ivuxolimab. This receptor was taken from an adult with an advanced solid tumor such as melanoma, head and neck, liver or kidney cancer. The CDR3: CASSRAPTYEQYF. CDR3 coding DNA: TGTGCCAGTTCGAGGGCCCCCACCTACGAGCAGTACTTC.